The clone carrying this TCR beta chain showed up many times. The antigen is undetermined. Other DNA sequences within the sample encode an identical CDR3. The sample originates from a study of shared clonotypes between healthy human individuals. Each donor was a Caucasian adult residing in Nashville, Tennessee. Researchers divided each subset's genomic DNA evenly across several immunoSEQ plates. TCRdb keeps only in-frame clones here, not all; method: immunoSEQ multiplex PCR. In the table there are fewer than 600,000 clones, approximately 77% of which are singletons. Study-level results: Represented genetic and exposure-history diversity was restricted by having few donors.

The receptor was derived from a woman between 40 and 50 years old in good health. Some clones in this sample may be carry-over from other donors' samples. What was sequenced was PBMCs.

The CDR3 here is CASSKFGLAGQETQYF. CDR3 bases: TGTGCCAGCAGTAAATTCGGACTAGCTGGCCAAGAGACCCAGTACTTC. This rearrangement joins TRBV27 to TRBJ2-5, with TRBD2 matching over 8 bases. CDR1 is MNHEY, CDR2 SMNVEV, per germline (reference sequence). Losses at the gene ends were 5 bases for V and 1 base for J; bases not matched to a gene: 9. The CDR3 consists of 16 residues.